The rows below give T cell receptor beta chains drawn from one sample of a study of response to subunit inactivated influenza vaccine. TCRdb re-analysed the RT-PCR reads in MiXCR, keeping a single row per CDR3 protein. The sample has about 520,000 distinct CDR3 sequences, roughly 7.6% seen once. The sequencing used PBMCs from blood, collected around 2 years after vaccination. These receptors originate from a man aged 45 to 75 who received an inactivated influenza vaccine. Each CDR3 is given with its conserved first and last residue. Each record gives: V gene, CDR3 protein.

V gene: TRBV6-1; CDR3 protein: CASAGVYSYNSPLHF
V gene: TRBV10-3; CDR3 protein: CAISADPYNEQFF
V gene: TRBV20-1; CDR3 protein: CSAPEVDSYGYTF
V gene: TRBV4-2; CDR3 protein: CASSRDGQGRSTGELFF
V gene: TRBV18; CDR3 protein: CASSPQRDLNYGYTF
V gene: TRBV6-1; CDR3 protein: CASMVWQGTEAFF
V gene: TRBV9; CDR3 protein: CASSGRHGNSPLHF
V gene: TRBV14; CDR3 protein: CASSQDTRLAGVNEQFF
V gene: TRBV24-1; CDR3 protein: CATSDPTGSEGETQYF
V gene: TRBV7-2; CDR3 protein: CASSYGNRAGEQYF
V gene: TRBV3-1; CDR3 protein: CASSQDHAYRVLYNEQFF
V gene: TRBV20-1; CDR3 protein: CSARKLADTTDTQYF
V gene: TRBV20-1; CDR3 protein: CSARRQRLGPYNEQFF
V gene: TRBV7-2; CDR3 protein: CASSLGGSEQYF
V gene: TRBV4-2; CDR3 protein: CASSLEGTVGQPQHF
V gene: TRBV20-1; CDR3 protein: CSARAIGVSYEQYF
V gene: TRBV29-1; CDR3 protein: CSSTSGTKEQYF
V gene: TRBV29-1; CDR3 protein: CSVMGQGLDTQYF
V gene: TRBV14; CDR3 protein: CASSQDEGGNTEAFF
V gene: TRBV11-2; CDR3 protein: CASSSTQGSYEQYF
V gene: TRBV4-3; CDR3 protein: CASSQDRGMDIYEQYF
V gene: TRBV12-3/TRBV12-4; CDR3 protein: CASSLGTGLGYTF
V gene: TRBV9; CDR3 protein: CASSVYGRDFTDTQYF
V gene: TRBV4-3; CDR3 protein: CASSQDNSGANVLTF
V gene: TRBV5-1; CDR3 protein: CASSLQGPSTDTQYF
V gene: TRBV28; CDR3 protein: CASRKTPTRYEQYF
V gene: TRBV27; CDR3 protein: CASSWRADSSYEQYF
V gene: TRBV15; CDR3 protein: CATSRDTRGGRLSNQPQHF
V gene: TRBV20-1; CDR3 protein: CSAREGSDNQPQHF
V gene: TRBV5-8; CDR3 protein: CASSLFSGSNYYGYTF
V gene: TRBV7-8; CDR3 protein: CASSRTETGELFF
V gene: TRBV4-2; CDR3 protein: CASPLGPVENAEQYF
V gene: TRBV28; CDR3 protein: CASNVALSYNEQFF
V gene: TRBV6-2/TRBV6-3; CDR3 protein: CASSYLSKSSYEQYF
V gene: TRBV7-9; CDR3 protein: CASSETRSIGEQYF
V gene: TRBV27; CDR3 protein: CASSLTGFRDTQYF
V gene: TRBV14; CDR3 protein: CASSESGNRYYF
V gene: TRBV20-1; CDR3 protein: CSASPTGVATEAFF
V gene: TRBV20-1; CDR3 protein: CSARDGAGGNEQYF
V gene: TRBV5-1; CDR3 protein: CASSLEGQGPYGYTF
V gene: TRBV11-2; CDR3 protein: CASSLVAGAVTGELFF
V gene: TRBV6-5; CDR3 protein: CASSYEHAGANVLTF
V gene: TRBV7-2; CDR3 protein: CASSPRGGAGETQYF
V gene: TRBV6-5; CDR3 protein: CASSYSRARGSNNQPQHF
V gene: TRBV15; CDR3 protein: CATSGGTVAKNIQYF
V gene: TRBV7-2; CDR3 protein: CASTTVALSSSYNEQFF
V gene: TRBV4-2; CDR3 protein: CASSHTTSSYNEQFF
V gene: TRBV14; CDR3 protein: CASSSGTGFREQYF
V gene: TRBV11-2; CDR3 protein: CASSLGTGGFYGYTF
V gene: TRBV5-5; CDR3 protein: CASSRGQGTYEQYF
V gene: TRBV4-3; CDR3 protein: CASSQETRSGELFF
V gene: TRBV6-2/TRBV6-3; CDR3 protein: CASSYVSTADTQYF
V gene: TRBV7-2; CDR3 protein: CASSLAIFGFQGGVNTEAFF
V gene: TRBV6-2/TRBV6-3; CDR3 protein: CASSYASGEADTQYF